This T cell receptor beta chain was recovered during a study of T-cell reconstitution after alpha-beta-depleted transplantation in children. The table lists this clonotype with many counts. A library of TCRbeta sequences, prepared with unique molecular identifiers, was generated. TCRdb used MiXCR to reprocess the PCR reads, holding one entry per CDR3 protein. The sample has around 250,000 distinct CDR3 sequences, approximately 8.9% seen once; the top ten hold 6.3%. The sequences come from PBMCs, mostly from graft donor cells, collected 180 days after TCRalphabeta/CD19-depleted stem cell transplant. This clonotype was obtained from a male patient aged 10 to 17 who had a stem cell transplant for acute lymphoblastic leukemia, so the T cells may come from the graft donor.

CDR3 in DNA: TGTGCCAGCATGGGGACGACAGGGAGGAGCGCGAACACTGAAGCTTTCTTT. Protein product: CASMGTTGRSANTEAFF. The gene calls are TRBV28 and TRBJ1-1, with 7 nucleotides matching TRBD1. Germline values: CDR1 MDHEN, CDR2 SYDVKM. V lost 7 bases to trimming and J lost 1 base; unmatched junction nucleotides: 15. CDR3 size: 17 residues.